The 5 T cell receptor beta chains presented below share a single source sample, sequenced in a study of T cells in Graves' hyperthyroidism and ophthalmopathy. Amplification of TCR beta CDR3 regions used RNA as the template. First-round RT-PCR with HTBI primers amplified the TCR CDR3 region. TCRdb passed the multiplex PCR reads through MiXCR, listing each CDR3 protein once. Among a few hundred thousand distinct CDR3 sequences listed, approximately 14% were seen once. Sample: blood. These receptors were obtained from a woman aged 18-29 years with Graves' hyperthyroidism.

This clonotype has ten or more counts. The gene calls are TRBV24-1 and TRBJ2-1; TRBD2 agrees at 11 bases. With 4 bases clipped from V and 2 bases from J, the junction kept 3 bases outside the gene matches. The CDR3 sequence is 16 residues long. Germline CDR1 and CDR2: KGHDR and SFDVKD. In DNA, the CDR3 is TGTGCCACCAGTGACAGTAGCGGGAGGGCCTACAATGAGCAGTTCTTC. Its protein is CATSDSSGRAYNEQFF.

This clonotype was observed many times. V and J are TRBV5-1 and TRBJ2-1; D is uncertain. Trimming left V 1 base short and J 4 bases short, with 9 bases between. The CDR3 consists of 14 residues. The V gene's germline CDR1 is SGHRS and CDR2 YFSETQ. CDR3 sequence: CASSLSNSYNEQFF. DNA of the CDR3: TGCGCCAGCAGCTTGAGCAACAGTTACAATGAGCAGTTCTTC.

This clonotype appeared many times. The chain recombines TRBV3-1 with TRBJ2-7; a weak D match, TRBD2 (5 bases). The CDR3 has 13 amino acids. V dropped 4 bases and J dropped 2 bases, with 9 bases sitting between them. From germline, CDR1 is LGHDT and CDR2 YNNKEL (reference sequence). CDR3 nucleotide sequence: TGTGCCAGCAGCCCTCGGGGTCCCTACGAGCAGTACTTC. Translating it yields CASSPRGPYEQYF.

This clonotype has ten or more counts. This chain joins TRBV30 and TRBJ2-7; D might be TRBD1 or TRBD2, each matching 5 bases. CDR3 length: 15 residues. Trimming stripped 1 base from V and 2 bases from J, with 15 bases between. Germline V gives CDR1 GTSNPN, CDR2 SVGIG (reference sequence). The CDR3 region is CAWSAGTAVPYEQYF. Written as DNA, the CDR3 is TGTGCCTGGAGTGCCGGGACGGCGGTTCCCTACGAGCAGTACTTC. Combining the CDR3 with reference TRBV30 and TRBJ2-7 gives the whole variable domain SQTIHQWPATLVQPVGSPLSLECTVEGTSNPNLYWYRQAAGRGLQLLFYSVGIGQISSEVPQNLSASRPQDRQFILSSKKLLLSDSGFYLCAWSAGTAVPYEQYFGPGTRLTVT.

The genes are TRBV5-5 and TRBJ1-5; the D is unclear. The CDR3 covers 13 residues. Trimming shortened V by 0 bases and J by 9 bases, and 10 bases separated the two germline ends. Per germline, CDR1 SGHKS and CDR2 YYEKEE (reference sequence). CDR3 residues: CASSLAVPGPQHF. CDR3 nucleotide sequence: TGTGCCAGCAGCTTGGCGGTCCCGGGGCCCCAGCATTTT.